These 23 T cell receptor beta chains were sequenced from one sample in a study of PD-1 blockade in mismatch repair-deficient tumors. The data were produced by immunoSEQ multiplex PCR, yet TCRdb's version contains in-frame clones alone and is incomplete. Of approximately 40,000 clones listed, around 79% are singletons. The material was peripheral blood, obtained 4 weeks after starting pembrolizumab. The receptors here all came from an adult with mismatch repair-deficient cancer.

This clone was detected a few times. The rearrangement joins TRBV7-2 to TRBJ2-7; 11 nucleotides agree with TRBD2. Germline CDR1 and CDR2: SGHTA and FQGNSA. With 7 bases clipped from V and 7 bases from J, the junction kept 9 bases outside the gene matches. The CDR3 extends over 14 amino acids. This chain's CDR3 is CASMSASGRLEQYF. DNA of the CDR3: TGTGCCAGCATGTCGGCTAGCGGGAGGCTGGAGCAGTACTTC.

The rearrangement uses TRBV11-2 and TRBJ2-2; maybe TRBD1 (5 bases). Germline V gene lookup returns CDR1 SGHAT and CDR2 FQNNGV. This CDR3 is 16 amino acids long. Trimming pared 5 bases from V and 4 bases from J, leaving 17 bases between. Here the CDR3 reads CASSLGPTGFTGELFF. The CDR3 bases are TGTGCCAGCAGCCTAGGCCCTACAGGATTCACCGGGGAGCTGTTTTTT.

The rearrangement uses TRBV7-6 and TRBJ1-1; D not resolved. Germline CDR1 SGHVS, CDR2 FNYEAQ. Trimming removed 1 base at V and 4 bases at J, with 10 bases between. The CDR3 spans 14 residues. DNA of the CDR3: TGTGCCAGCAGCTTAGGGTCGCTCGGCACTGAAGCTTTCTTT. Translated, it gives CASSLGSLGTEAFF.

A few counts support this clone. CDR3 region: CASSLVSGEQYF. CDR3 DNA sequence: TGTGCCAGTAGTTTAGTATCGGGGGAGCAGTACTTC. The rearrangement joins TRBV19 to TRBJ2-7, with D perhaps TRBD2 (5 bases). Trimming took off 5 bases at V and 7 bases at J, with 12 bases between the two ends. Germline lookup yields CDR1 LNHDA and CDR2 SQIVND (reference sequence). CDR3 size: 12 residues.

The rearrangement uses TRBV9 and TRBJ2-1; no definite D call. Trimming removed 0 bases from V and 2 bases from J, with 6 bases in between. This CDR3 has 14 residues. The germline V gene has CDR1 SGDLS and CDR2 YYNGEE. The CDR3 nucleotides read TGTGCCAGCAGCGTAGGGAACCCCTACAATGAGCAGTTCTTC. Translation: CASSVGNPYNEQFF.

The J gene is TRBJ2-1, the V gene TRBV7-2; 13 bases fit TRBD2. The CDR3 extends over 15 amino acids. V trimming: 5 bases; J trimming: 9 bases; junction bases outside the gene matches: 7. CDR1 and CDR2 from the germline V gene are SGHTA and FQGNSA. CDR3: CASSQLAGGPFEQFF. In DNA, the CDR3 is TGTGCCAGCAGCCAACTAGCGGGAGGGCCGTTTGAGCAGTTCTTC.

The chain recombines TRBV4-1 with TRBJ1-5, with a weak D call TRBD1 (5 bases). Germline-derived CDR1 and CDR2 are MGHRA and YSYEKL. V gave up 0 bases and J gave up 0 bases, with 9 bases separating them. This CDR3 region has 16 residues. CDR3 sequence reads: CASSQEWGYSNQPQHF. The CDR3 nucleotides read TGCGCCAGCAGCCAAGAATGGGGGTATAGCAATCAGCCCCAGCATTTT.

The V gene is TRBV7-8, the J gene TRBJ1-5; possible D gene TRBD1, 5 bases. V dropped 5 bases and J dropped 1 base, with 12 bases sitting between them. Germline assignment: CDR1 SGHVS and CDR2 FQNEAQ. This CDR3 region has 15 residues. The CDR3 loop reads CASSTGGGSNQPQHF. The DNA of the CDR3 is TGTGCCAGCAGCACCGGGGGGGGGAGCAATCAGCCCCAGCATTTT.

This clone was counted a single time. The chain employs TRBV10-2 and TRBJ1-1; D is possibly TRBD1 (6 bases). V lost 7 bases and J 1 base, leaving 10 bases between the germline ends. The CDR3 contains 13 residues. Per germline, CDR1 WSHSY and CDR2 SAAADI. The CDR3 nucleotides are TGCGCCAGCAAGCAGGGGACGAACACTGAAGCTTTCTTT. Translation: CASKQGTNTEAFF.

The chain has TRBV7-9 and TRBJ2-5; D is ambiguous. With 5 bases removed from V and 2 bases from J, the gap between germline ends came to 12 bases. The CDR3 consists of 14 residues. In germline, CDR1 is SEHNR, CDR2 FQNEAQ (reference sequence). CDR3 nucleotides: TGTGCCAGCAGCCCCCGTGGACGACAAGAGACCCAGTACTTC. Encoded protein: CASSPRGRQETQYF.

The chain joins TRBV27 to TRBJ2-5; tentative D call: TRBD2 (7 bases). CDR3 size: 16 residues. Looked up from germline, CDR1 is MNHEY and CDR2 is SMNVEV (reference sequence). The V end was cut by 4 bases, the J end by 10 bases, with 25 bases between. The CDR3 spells CASSYSGGAFGADQYF. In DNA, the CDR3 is TGTGCCAGCAGTTACTCGGGGGGCGCTTTCGGGGCGGACCAGTACTTC.

The CDR3 DNA reads as TGTGCCTGGGAAAGCGGGAGTGTCAATGAGCAGTTCTTC. This codes for CAWESGSVNEQFF. This chain connects TRBV30 to TRBJ2-1; 8 bases match TRBD2. The germline gives CDR1 GTSNPN, CDR2 SVGIG (reference sequence). The CDR3 is 13 amino acids. J gave up 6 bases and V 5 bases, and 6 bases lay outside the gene matches.

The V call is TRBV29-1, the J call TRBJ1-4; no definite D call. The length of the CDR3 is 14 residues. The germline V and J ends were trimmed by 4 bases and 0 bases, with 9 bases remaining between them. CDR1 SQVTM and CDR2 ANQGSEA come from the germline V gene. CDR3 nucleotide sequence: TGCAGCGTTGGAAAGGGAGCAACTAATGAAAAACTGTTTTTT. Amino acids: CSVGKGATNEKLFF.

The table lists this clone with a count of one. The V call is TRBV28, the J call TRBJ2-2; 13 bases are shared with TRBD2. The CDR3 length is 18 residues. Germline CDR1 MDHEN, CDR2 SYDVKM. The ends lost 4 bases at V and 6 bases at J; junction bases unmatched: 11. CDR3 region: CASSSEGLAGVAAGELFF. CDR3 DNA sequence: TGTGCCAGCAGTTCAGAAGGACTAGCGGGAGTCGCGGCCGGGGAGCTGTTTTTT.

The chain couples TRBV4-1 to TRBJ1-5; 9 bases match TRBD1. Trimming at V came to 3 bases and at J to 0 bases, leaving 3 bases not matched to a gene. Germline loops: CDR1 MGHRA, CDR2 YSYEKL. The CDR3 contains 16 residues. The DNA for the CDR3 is TGCGCCAGCAGCCATCGGACAGGGGATAGCAATCAGCCCCAGCATTTT. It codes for CASSHRTGDSNQPQHF.

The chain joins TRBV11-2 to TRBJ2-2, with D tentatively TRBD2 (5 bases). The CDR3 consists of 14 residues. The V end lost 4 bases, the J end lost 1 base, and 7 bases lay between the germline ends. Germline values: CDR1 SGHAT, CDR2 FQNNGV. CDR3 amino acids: CASSWTGNTGELFF. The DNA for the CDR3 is TGTGCCAGCAGCTGGACTGGGAACACCGGGGAGCTGTTTTTT.

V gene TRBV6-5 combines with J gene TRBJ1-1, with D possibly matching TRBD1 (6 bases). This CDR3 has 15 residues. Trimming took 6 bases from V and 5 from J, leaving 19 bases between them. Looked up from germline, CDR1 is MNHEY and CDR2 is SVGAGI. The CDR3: CASSLTTQGWTEAFF. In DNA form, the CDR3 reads TGTGCCAGCAGCCTAACCACACAGGGTTGGACTGAAGCTTTCTTT.

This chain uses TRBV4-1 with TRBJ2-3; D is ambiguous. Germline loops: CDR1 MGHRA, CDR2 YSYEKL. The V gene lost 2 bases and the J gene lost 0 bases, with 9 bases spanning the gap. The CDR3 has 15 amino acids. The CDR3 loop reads CASSQIGFSTDTQYF. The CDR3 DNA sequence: TGCGCCAGCAGCCAAATTGGGTTTAGCACAGATACGCAGTATTTT.

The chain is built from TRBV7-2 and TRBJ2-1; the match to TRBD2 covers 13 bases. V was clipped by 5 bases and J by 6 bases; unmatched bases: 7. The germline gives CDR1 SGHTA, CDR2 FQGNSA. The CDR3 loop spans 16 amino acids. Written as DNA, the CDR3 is TGTGCCAGCAGCCCGTGGACTAGCGGGAGTCCCAATGAGCAGTTCTTC. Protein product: CASSPWTSGSPNEQFF.

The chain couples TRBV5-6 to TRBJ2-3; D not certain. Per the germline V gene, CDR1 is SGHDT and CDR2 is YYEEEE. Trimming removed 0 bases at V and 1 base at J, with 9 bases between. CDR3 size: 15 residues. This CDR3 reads CASSLALSGTDTQYF. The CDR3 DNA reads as TGTGCCAGCAGCTTGGCTTTATCCGGCACAGATACGCAGTATTTT.

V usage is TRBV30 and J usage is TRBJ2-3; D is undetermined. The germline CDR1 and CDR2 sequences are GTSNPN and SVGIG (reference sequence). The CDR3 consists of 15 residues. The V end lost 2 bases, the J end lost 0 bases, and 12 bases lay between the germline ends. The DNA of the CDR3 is TGTGCCTGGAGTCTAACGGGTTCTAGCACAGATACGCAGTATTTT. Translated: CAWSLTGSSTDTQYF.

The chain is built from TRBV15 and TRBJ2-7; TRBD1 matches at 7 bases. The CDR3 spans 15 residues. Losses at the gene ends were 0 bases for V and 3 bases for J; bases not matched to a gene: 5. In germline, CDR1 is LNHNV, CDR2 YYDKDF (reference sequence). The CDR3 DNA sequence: TGTGCCACCAGCAGAGACCGGGGACAGAGCTACGAGCAGTACTTC. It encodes CATSRDRGQSYEQYF.

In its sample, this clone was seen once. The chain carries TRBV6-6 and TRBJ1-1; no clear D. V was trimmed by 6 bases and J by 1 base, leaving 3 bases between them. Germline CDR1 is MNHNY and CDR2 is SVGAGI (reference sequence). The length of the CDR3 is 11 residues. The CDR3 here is CASRANTEAFF. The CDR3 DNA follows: TGTGCCAGCAGGGCGAACACTGAAGCTTTCTTT.